This entry features one T cell receptor beta chain sequence. What it binds is not known. Germline V gene data show CDR1 as SEHNR and CDR2 as FQNEAQ (reference sequence). The CDR3 sequence is 13 residues long. Trimming took off 5 bases at V and 0 bases at J, with 7 bases between the two ends. The data belong to a study of OX40 agonist ivuxolimab in advanced cancers. Study information: Therapy given before enrollment (anti-PD-1, anti-PD-L1 or anti-CTLA-4) was allowed, and under 45% had some. Points from the study as a whole: Averaging showed that CD8+ T cells had more expanded clones than CD4+ did. Clonal expansion among partial responders at 0.1-3.0 mg/kg ranked near the lowest.

TCRdb's copy holds only in-frame clones and misses some; the assay was immunoSEQ multiplex PCR. The sample carries 25,000 to 40,000 clones, 84% recorded once. The receptor comes from an adult with an advanced solid tumor such as melanoma, head and neck, liver or kidney cancer. The sequencing here drew on CD4+ or CD8+ T cells sorted from blood, taken in a trial of the OX40 agonist ivuxolimab. The chain employs TRBV7-9 and TRBJ2-5, with D hard to call. The CDR3 bases are TGTGCCAGCAGCCCTCGGTACCAAGAGACCCAGTACTTC. Translating gives CASSPRYQETQYF. Based on the CDR3 plus reference TRBV7-9 and TRBJ2-5, the full variable domain is DTGVSQNPRHKITKRGQNVTFRCDPISEHNRLYWYRQTLGQGPEFLTYFQNEAQLEKSRLLSDRFSAERPKGSFSTLEIQRTEQGDSAMYLCASSPRYQETQYFGPGTRLLVL.